This T cell receptor beta chain originates from a study of blood T cell repertoires in COVID-19. Across the whole study: Sites across the United States, Italy and Spain contributed samples from acute and convalescent COVID-19.

Source study methods: Amplifying reference gene primers gave estimates of nucleated cell counts. This table comes from immunoSEQ multiplex PCR, and its TCRdb copy is limited to in-frame clones, with some not included. That table is the source of V, J and clone size, and D and trimming were worked out from the DNA. The sample comprises roughly 220,000 clones, 70% to 90% of which are singletons, and 3% to 3.5% rests with the top ten. CDR1 LGHDT and CDR2 YNNKEL come from the germline V gene (reference sequence). Trimming pared 3 bases from V and 0 bases from J, leaving 18 bases between. This CDR3 comprises 18 residues. This clone was seen a single time.

The chain links TRBV3-1 (or the pseudogene TRBV3-2) to TRBJ2-4, with a weak D call TRBD2 (7 bases). The TCR comes from a man aged 60-69 years with acute or convalescent COVID-19. Sequenced input: peripheral blood. CDR3 nucleotides: TGTGCCAGCAGCCACCTAGCTAAGGGGGGGGGAGCCAAAAACATTCAGTACTTC. Its translation is CASSHLAKGGGAKNIQYF.